The clone carrying this TCR beta chain was picked up a small number of times. Its specificity is unknown. V lost 6 bases and J 4 bases, leaving 18 bases between the germline ends. CDR1 and CDR2 (germline): MNHEY, SMNVEV (reference sequence). The CDR3 contains 15 residues. This sample is part of a study of T cells in Graves' hyperthyroidism and ophthalmopathy. Regarding the study as a whole: The authors' 13 V-J model separated ophthalmopathy from stable hyperthyroidism. Most thyroid clonotypes expanded above 0.001 were also detected in blood.

A roughly 10 ml volume of fresh peripheral blood provided the PBMCs. Regions amplified from RNA transcripts were the TCR beta CDR3 regions. HTBI primers drove first-round RT-PCR of the TCR CDR3. TCRdb passed the multiplex PCR reads through MiXCR, listing each CDR3 protein once. The profile shows about 590,000 distinct CDR3 sequences, 15% to 19% of them singletons. V is TRBV27 and J is TRBJ1-2, with D unresolved. Sequenced sample: blood. The TCR was taken from a young woman with Graves' hyperthyroidism. CDR3 amino acids: CASSLQGTDLYGYTF. CDR3 DNA: TGTGCCAGCAGCTTACAAGGCACGGACCTCTATGGCTACACCTTC.